Listed below are T cell receptor beta chains from one sample, sequenced in a study of blood T cell repertoires in COVID-19. Clones were sequenced by immunoSEQ multiplex PCR, and TCRdb holds only the in-frame ones, with some missing. The sample shows about 250,000 clones, roughly 80% of them seen only once. Source material: peripheral blood. The source is a man at least 80 years old with acute or convalescent COVID-19. Each CDR3 is given with its conserved first and last residue. The D gene is left open where the match is weak. Some rows mark clone size as missing; the rest say once, few, many or name a class of expanded clone.

v_call: TRBV7-8; d_call: NA; j_call: TRBJ2-1; clone_size: NA; cdr3_length: 12; cdr3_nt: TGTGCCAGCAGCTTTTTTGGGACACAGCAGTTCTTC; cdr3_aa: CASSFFGTQQFF
v_call: TRBV9; d_call: TRBD1; j_call: TRBJ1-4; clone_size: NA; cdr3_length: 16; cdr3_nt: TGTGCCAGCAGCGCCGGGACAGGGAGTCCTAATGAAAAACTGTTTTTT; cdr3_aa: CASSAGTGSPNEKLFF
v_call: TRBV7-8; d_call: NA; j_call: TRBJ1-2; clone_size: NA; cdr3_length: 18; cdr3_nt: TGTGCCAGCAGCGGCCGATACGGGACAATCGGCTCTAACTATGGCTACACCTTC; cdr3_aa: CASSGRYGTIGSNYGYTF
v_call: TRBV24-1; d_call: TRBD1; j_call: TRBJ2-3; clone_size: NA; cdr3_length: 19; cdr3_nt: TGTGCCACCAGTGCCCGCTACCCCCGACAGGGAGTGGCAACAGATACGCAGTATTTT; cdr3_aa: CATSARYPRQGVATDTQYF
v_call: TRBV9; d_call: NA; j_call: TRBJ2-5; clone_size: NA; cdr3_length: 15; cdr3_nt: TGTGCCAGCAGCGTAGATCCGACTGACCAAGAGACCCAGTACTTC; cdr3_aa: CASSVDPTDQETQYF
v_call: TRBV27; d_call: NA; j_call: TRBJ1-4; clone_size: NA; cdr3_length: 16; cdr3_nt: TGTGCCAGCAGTTTGAGGGACTCCCGGGGCGGTGAAAAACTGTTTTTT; cdr3_aa: CASSLRDSRGGEKLFF
v_call: TRBV10-1; d_call: NA; j_call: TRBJ2-1; clone_size: once; cdr3_length: 12; cdr3_nt: TGCGCCAGCAGTGAGTCGCGCCGGAGGCAGTTCTTC; cdr3_aa: CASSESRRRQFF
v_call: TRBV3-1/TRBV3-2; d_call: NA; j_call: TRBJ2-7; clone_size: NA; cdr3_length: 14; cdr3_nt: TGTGCCAGCAGCCAACGTTACTCTCCCTACGAGCAGTACTTC; cdr3_aa: CASSQRYSPYEQYF
v_call: TRBV12-3/TRBV12-4; d_call: NA; j_call: TRBJ1-5; clone_size: NA; cdr3_length: 13; cdr3_nt: TGTGCCAGTACGACAGTAATCAATCAGCCCCAGCATTTT; cdr3_aa: CASTTVINQPQHF
v_call: TRBV7-2; d_call: NA; j_call: TRBJ1-1; clone_size: NA; cdr3_length: 14; cdr3_nt: TGTGCCAGCACCCAGGACGGGGGGTACACTGAAGCTTTCTTT; cdr3_aa: CASTQDGGYTEAFF
v_call: TRBV10-1; d_call: TRBD1; j_call: TRBJ2-1; clone_size: NA; cdr3_length: 14; cdr3_nt: TGCGCCAGCAGAGGACAGGGGGCGTCCAATGAGCAGTTCTTC; cdr3_aa: CASRGQGASNEQFF
v_call: TRBV5-8; d_call: NA; j_call: TRBJ2-7; clone_size: NA; cdr3_length: 13; cdr3_nt: TGTGCCAGCAGCTTGGGCGGCCCCTACGAGCAGTACTTC; cdr3_aa: CASSLGGPYEQYF
v_call: TRBV6-2/TRBV6-3; d_call: NA; j_call: TRBJ1-1; clone_size: few; cdr3_length: 12; cdr3_nt: TGTGCCAGCAGTTACCAGAGGACAGAAGCTTTCTTT; cdr3_aa: CASSYQRTEAFF
v_call: TRBV5-1; d_call: TRBD1; j_call: TRBJ1-6; clone_size: NA; cdr3_length: 15; cdr3_nt: TGCGCCAGCAGCCCCGGGACAGGGTGGAATTCACCCCTCCACTTT; cdr3_aa: CASSPGTGWNSPLHF
v_call: TRBV14; d_call: NA; j_call: TRBJ1-6; clone_size: NA; cdr3_length: 16; cdr3_nt: TGTGCCAGCAGCCAAGATCACGCGTTTAGGAGGTCACCCCTCCACTTT; cdr3_aa: CASSQDHAFRRSPLHF
v_call: TRBV4-2; d_call: TRBD1; j_call: TRBJ1-2; clone_size: NA; cdr3_length: 17; cdr3_nt: TGTGCCAGCAGCCAAAGGGGTAGGACAGGAGGAAACTATGGCTACACCTTC; cdr3_aa: CASSQRGRTGGNYGYTF
v_call: TRBV7-6; d_call: NA; j_call: TRBJ2-7; clone_size: NA; cdr3_length: 17; cdr3_nt: TGTGCCAGCAGCTTATCCCTTCGGGGGGCTATCTCCTACGAGCAGTACTTC; cdr3_aa: CASSLSLRGAISYEQYF
v_call: TRBV3-1/TRBV3-2; d_call: NA; j_call: TRBJ1-1; clone_size: NA; cdr3_length: 13; cdr3_nt: TGTGCCAGCAGCCCCGCTGTCGGCACTGAAGCTTTCTTT; cdr3_aa: CASSPAVGTEAFF
v_call: TRBV5-1; d_call: TRBD1; j_call: TRBJ2-7; clone_size: NA; cdr3_length: 15; cdr3_nt: TGCGCCAGCAGTGAGTACAGGGGCGGTCCTGGCGAGCAGTACTTC; cdr3_aa: CASSEYRGGPGEQYF
v_call: TRBV5-6; d_call: NA; j_call: TRBJ2-7; clone_size: NA; cdr3_length: 14; cdr3_nt: TGTGCCAGCAGCTTGGGCCAGGGGTACTACGAGCAGTACTTC; cdr3_aa: CASSLGQGYYEQYF
v_call: TRBV21-1; d_call: NA; j_call: TRBJ2-7; clone_size: NA; cdr3_length: 18; cdr3_nt: TGTGCCAGCAGCAAAGTAGGGACTAGCGGGAGTGGCTCCTACGAGCAGTACTTC; cdr3_aa: CASSKVGTSGSGSYEQYF
v_call: TRBV12-3/TRBV12-4; d_call: NA; j_call: TRBJ1-5; clone_size: NA; cdr3_length: 13; cdr3_nt: TGTGCCAGCAGTGATAACAGTTTCCAGCCCCAGCATTTT; cdr3_aa: CASSDNSFQPQHF
v_call: TRBV6-5; d_call: TRBD1; j_call: TRBJ1-1; clone_size: NA; cdr3_length: 13; cdr3_nt: TGTGCCAGCAGGGGAGCAGGGGGCACTGAAGCTTTCTTT; cdr3_aa: CASRGAGGTEAFF
v_call: TRBV5-4; d_call: TRBD1; j_call: TRBJ1-4; clone_size: NA; cdr3_length: 14; cdr3_nt: TGTGCCAGCAGCTCAACAGGGGGGGGTGAAAAACTGTTTTTT; cdr3_aa: CASSSTGGGEKLFF
v_call: TRBV7-9; d_call: NA; j_call: TRBJ1-1; clone_size: once; cdr3_length: 14; cdr3_nt: TGTGCCAGCAGCTTTCAGCGAACCAACACTGAAGCTTTCTTT; cdr3_aa: CASSFQRTNTEAFF
v_call: TRBV5-1; d_call: TRBD1; j_call: TRBJ2-4; clone_size: NA; cdr3_length: 14; cdr3_nt: TGCGCCAGCAGCTTGACGGACAGGAAAGGCATTCAGTACTTC; cdr3_aa: CASSLTDRKGIQYF
v_call: TRBV5-1; d_call: TRBD1; j_call: TRBJ1-4; clone_size: NA; cdr3_length: 18; cdr3_nt: TGCGCCAGCAGCTTGAGGGGACAGGGTTCCGCAACTAATGAAAAACTGTTTTTT; cdr3_aa: CASSLRGQGSATNEKLFF
v_call: TRBV6-6; d_call: NA; j_call: TRBJ1-3; clone_size: NA; cdr3_length: 17; cdr3_nt: TGTGCCAGCAGTCTAGGGGGGCACAGGGAGGGCGGAAACACCATATATTTT; cdr3_aa: CASSLGGHREGGNTIYF
v_call: TRBV11-2; d_call: TRBD2; j_call: TRBJ2-1; clone_size: NA; cdr3_length: 17; cdr3_nt: TGTGCCAGCAGCTTAGTGGGGGCTAGCGGGGGATTCTATGAGCAGTTCTTC; cdr3_aa: CASSLVGASGGFYEQFF
v_call: TRBV9; d_call: NA; j_call: TRBJ2-1; clone_size: NA; cdr3_length: 17; cdr3_nt: TGTGCCAGCAGCGTAGCCATTGCAGGGGCCCGGGACAATGAGCAGTTCTTC; cdr3_aa: CASSVAIAGARDNEQFF
v_call: TRBV5-4; d_call: TRBD2; j_call: TRBJ2-1; clone_size: NA; cdr3_length: 16; cdr3_nt: TGTGCCAGCAGCGGGGGGGTTCAACGGGAAAACAATGAGCAGTTCTTC; cdr3_aa: CASSGGVQRENNEQFF
v_call: TRBV18; d_call: NA; j_call: TRBJ2-7; clone_size: NA; cdr3_length: 14; cdr3_nt: TGTGCCAGCTCACGATCCGGGACACCCTACGAGCAGTACTTC; cdr3_aa: CASSRSGTPYEQYF
v_call: TRBV28; d_call: NA; j_call: TRBJ1-5; clone_size: once; cdr3_length: 15; cdr3_nt: TGTGCCAGCAGACTGGGGGGGGCTGGCAATCAGCCCCAGCATTTT; cdr3_aa: CASRLGGAGNQPQHF
v_call: TRBV14; d_call: NA; j_call: TRBJ2-5; clone_size: once; cdr3_length: 14; cdr3_nt: TGTGCCAGCAGCCCCTTGGGGGCGCGGGAGACCCAGTACTTC; cdr3_aa: CASSPLGARETQYF
v_call: TRBV12-5; d_call: NA; j_call: TRBJ2-2; clone_size: NA; cdr3_length: 16; cdr3_nt: TGTGCTAGTGGTTCGGGACACCTCGCGAACACCGGGGAGCTGTTTTTT; cdr3_aa: CASGSGHLANTGELFF
v_call: TRBV2; d_call: NA; j_call: TRBJ1-2; clone_size: few; cdr3_length: 14; cdr3_nt: TGTGCCAGCAGTACCCGGTGGGCCCGGTTTGGCTACACCTTC; cdr3_aa: CASSTRWARFGYTF
v_call: TRBV7-9; d_call: NA; j_call: TRBJ1-2; clone_size: NA; cdr3_length: 11; cdr3_nt: TGTGCCAGCAGACTAGCGGGGGGCTACACCTTC; cdr3_aa: CASRLAGGYTF
v_call: TRBV7-8; d_call: TRBD1; j_call: TRBJ1-1; clone_size: NA; cdr3_length: 16; cdr3_nt: TGTGCCAGCAGCCTAAACAGGGGCGGGGTCGTTACTGAAGCTTTCTTT; cdr3_aa: CASSLNRGGVVTEAFF
v_call: TRBV7-9; d_call: TRBD1; j_call: TRBJ2-2; clone_size: NA; cdr3_length: 17; cdr3_nt: TGTGCCAGCAGCCCGGGGACAGGGGACCCTAACACCGGGGAGCTGTTTTTT; cdr3_aa: CASSPGTGDPNTGELFF
v_call: TRBV28; d_call: TRBD1; j_call: TRBJ1-5; clone_size: once; cdr3_length: 16; cdr3_nt: TGTGCCAGCCGTCGGGACAGGGGGCCCCGGGCTCAGCCCCAGCATTTT; cdr3_aa: CASRRDRGPRAQPQHF
v_call: TRBV27; d_call: NA; j_call: TRBJ1-1; clone_size: NA; cdr3_length: 12; cdr3_nt: TGTGCCAGCAGTGACTTGAACACTGAAGCTTTCTTT; cdr3_aa: CASSDLNTEAFF
v_call: TRBV18; d_call: NA; j_call: TRBJ2-2; clone_size: NA; cdr3_length: 15; cdr3_nt: TGTGCCAGCTCACCGCTCCCGGGTAGGACCGGGGAGCTGTTTTTT; cdr3_aa: CASSPLPGRTGELFF
v_call: TRBV11-1; d_call: TRBD2; j_call: TRBJ2-3; clone_size: few; cdr3_length: 15; cdr3_nt: TGTGCCAGCAGCTCCGGACTAGCGGGTGGCGATACGCAGTATTTT; cdr3_aa: CASSSGLAGGDTQYF
v_call: TRBV19; d_call: NA; j_call: TRBJ2-7; clone_size: NA; cdr3_length: 13; cdr3_nt: TGTGCCAGTAGTATCGACACACCGTACGAGCAGTACTTC; cdr3_aa: CASSIDTPYEQYF
v_call: TRBV7-2; d_call: NA; j_call: TRBJ1-2; clone_size: NA; cdr3_length: 14; cdr3_nt: TGTGCCAGCAGCCTAACTGAGATGAGCTATGGCTACACCTTC; cdr3_aa: CASSLTEMSYGYTF
v_call: TRBV19; d_call: TRBD1; j_call: TRBJ1-6; clone_size: few; cdr3_length: 16; cdr3_nt: TGTGCCAGTAGGGGGCCGGGACAGGCGCTTAATTCACCCCTCCACTTT; cdr3_aa: CASRGPGQALNSPLHF
v_call: TRBV6-5; d_call: NA; j_call: TRBJ1-4; clone_size: NA; cdr3_length: 16; cdr3_nt: TGTGCCAGCAGTTTATCCTCAGGGTGGGCTAATGAAAAACTGTTTTTT; cdr3_aa: CASSLSSGWANEKLFF
v_call: TRBV10-1; d_call: TRBD1; j_call: TRBJ1-1; clone_size: NA; cdr3_length: 14; cdr3_nt: TGCGCCAGCAGCCGGGACAGCGAAAACACTGAAGCTTTCTTT; cdr3_aa: CASSRDSENTEAFF